Detailed here is one T cell receptor (beta chain). As yet, its antigen is unknown. Germline V gene sequence: CDR1 LNHNV, CDR2 YYDKDF (reference sequence). The V end was cut by 0 bases, the J end by 6 bases, with 18 bases between. This CDR3 is built from 16 residues. Time point reported: persistent/refractory GD, antithyroid drugs over 5 years with positive TRAb. With RNA extracted from PBMCs as input, the TCR library was made. By American Thyroid Association guidelines, Graves' disease was diagnosed in the cohort. This sample is part of a study of regulatory T cells in long-lasting Graves disease. Arm-PCR of CDR3 regions and iRepertoire HTBI primers were used to build TCR beta libraries. TCRdb re-called the multiplex PCR reads with MiXCR, one entry per CDR3 protein. The sample holds around 460,000 distinct CDR3 sequences, about 22% seen once. Points from the study as a whole: Among the persistent patients, 2,741 public clonotypes were shared, more than the approximately 960 shared among new patients.

The sequenced sample was peripheral blood mononuclear cells (PBMCs), obtained when the disease was refractory, from a patient treated with antithyroid drugs. This sequence was found in a female donor with Graves disease. This rearrangement joins TRBV15 to TRBJ2-7; TRBD2 is a possible D gene (7 bases). The CDR3 region is CATSREGGGELGEQYF. The CDR3 bases are TGTGCCACCAGCAGAGAAGGAGGGGGGGAACTCGGCGAGCAGTACTTC.